The sequence of this T cell receptor (beta chain) was determined in a study of T cells expressing NK-cell markers. Study-wide background: Out of eight donors sequenced, seven tested HCMV-seropositive and the remaining one seronegative.

TCR beta cDNA was generated via 5'RACE template switching incorporating UMIs. TCRdb re-called the 5' RACE reads and shows each CDR3 protein once, DNA omitted. The sample totals 550,000 or so distinct CDR3 sequences. Sample: blood T cells: a sorted CD56 or NKG2C T cell subset, CD4+ or CD8+ T cells, or bulk PBMC T cells (not recorded which). The sequence was collected from a man aged 18 to 29 in good health.

The CDR3 reads CSARELLAGGPGETQYF. This chain connects TRBV20-1 to TRBJ2-5; the TCRdb D gene call, TRBD2, has no DNA to confirm it. The CDR3 runs 17 residues. The germline CDR1 and CDR2 sequences are DFQATT and SNEGSKA (reference sequence).